This is a list of T cell receptor beta chains from one sample in a study of beta chain features in type 1 diabetes. Profiled with immunoSEQ multiplex PCR; TCRdb holds only in-frame clones, not every one. There are under 250,000 clones in the sample; over 11% occur only once, and around 0.019% lies in the top ten. Sequenced: naive CD4+ T cells from blood. The receptor set was obtained from a man between 25 and 39 years old with type 1 diabetes. Both conserved end residues are part of each CDR3. Rows may omit the clone size; those that give it use once, few, many or a size class.

TRBJ1-2 TRBV28 - CASSLQTGADTF
TRBJ1-5 TRBV7-9 - CASSADRNNQPQHF
TRBJ2-7 TRBV7-2 - CASSSIDKVSYEQYF
TRBJ2-5 TRBV4-1 - CTSSPTPPPTQETQYF
TRBJ1-3 TRBV5-1 - CASSLGQSAGNTIYF
TRBJ1-1 TRBV6-5 - CASSSRQGNTEAFF
TRBJ1-1 TRBV30 few CAWSVHGGTEAFF
TRBJ2-7 TRBV18 - CASSRKQGTEQYF
TRBJ2-1 TRBV7-6 few CASKRRGGFDEQFF
TRBJ2-2 TRBV7-8 few CASSLPLTGGVIGELFF
TRBJ2-7 TRBV25-1 few CASSESKGLYRSYEQYF